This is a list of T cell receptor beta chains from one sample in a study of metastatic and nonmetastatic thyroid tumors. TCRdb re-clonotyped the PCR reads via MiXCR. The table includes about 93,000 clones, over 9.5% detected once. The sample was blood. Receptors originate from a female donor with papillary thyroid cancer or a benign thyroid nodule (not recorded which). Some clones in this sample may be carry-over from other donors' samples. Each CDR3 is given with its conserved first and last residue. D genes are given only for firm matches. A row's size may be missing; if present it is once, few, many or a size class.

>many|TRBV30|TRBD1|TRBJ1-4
CAWSRWDRANEKLFF
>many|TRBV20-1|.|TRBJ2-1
CSARDTTPPYNEQFF
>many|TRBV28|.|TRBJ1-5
CASSFGKMGSNQPQHF
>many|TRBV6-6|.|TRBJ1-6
CASSYSGNSPLHF
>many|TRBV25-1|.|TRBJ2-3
CASSEWGIEEEYF
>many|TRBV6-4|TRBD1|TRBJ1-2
CASSDTTGTHTF
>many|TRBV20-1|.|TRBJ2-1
CSASQFNEQFF
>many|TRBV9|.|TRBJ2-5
CASSVGGYQETQYF
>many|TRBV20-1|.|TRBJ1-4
CSARQGFNEKLFF
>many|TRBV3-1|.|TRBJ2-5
CASSQDSGTRAPETQYF
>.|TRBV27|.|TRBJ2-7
CSSSRVGDFNEQYF
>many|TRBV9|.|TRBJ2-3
CASSVRPLTDTQYF
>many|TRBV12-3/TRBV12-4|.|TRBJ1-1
CASRLRGGMNTEAFF
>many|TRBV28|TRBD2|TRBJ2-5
CASSFLAGGQETQYF
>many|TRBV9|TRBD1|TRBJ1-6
CASSGGQGFSPLHF
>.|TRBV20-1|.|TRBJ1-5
CSSRGTLDHPQHF
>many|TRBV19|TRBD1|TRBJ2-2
CASSIGQGSTGELFF
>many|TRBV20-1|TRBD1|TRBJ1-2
CSAGGQGSFYGYTF
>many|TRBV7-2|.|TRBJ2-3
CASSAGLNTDTQYF
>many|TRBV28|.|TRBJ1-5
CASSFSGGLSNQPQHF
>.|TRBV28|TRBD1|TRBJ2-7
CASSSPTRRTGYYEQYF
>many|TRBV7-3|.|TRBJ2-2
CASSPALRNTGELFF
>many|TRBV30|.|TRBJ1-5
CAWSGGRFNQPQHF
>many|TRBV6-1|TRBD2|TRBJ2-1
CASSGLADSNNEQFF
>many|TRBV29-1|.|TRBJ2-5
CSVVVSGRGTQYF
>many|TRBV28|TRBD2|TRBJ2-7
CASSLGTSGRSEQYF
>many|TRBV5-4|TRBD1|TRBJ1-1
CAFDRGGGAPIAFF
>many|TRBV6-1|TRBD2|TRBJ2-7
CASRPFGGSGYEQYF
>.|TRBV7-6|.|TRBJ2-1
CASSHNLYNEQFF
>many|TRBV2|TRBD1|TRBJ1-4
CASSESDRREKLFF
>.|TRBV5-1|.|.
CASILGVKQPQYF
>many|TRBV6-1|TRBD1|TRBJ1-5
CASRRTGDNQPQHF
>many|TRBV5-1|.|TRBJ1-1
CASRSVSAAMNTEAFF
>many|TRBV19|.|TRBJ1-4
CASSIGGATNEKLFF
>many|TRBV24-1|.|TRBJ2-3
CATSDLVASGTDTQYF
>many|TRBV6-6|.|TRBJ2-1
CASSKRGVGRSYNEQFF
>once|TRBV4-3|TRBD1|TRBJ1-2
CASIQGQVSYGYTF
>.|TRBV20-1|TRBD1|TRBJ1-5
CSAEDRGDDQPQHF
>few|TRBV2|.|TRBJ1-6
CAIIRTWQGSPLHF
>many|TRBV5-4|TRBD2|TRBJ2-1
CASSLDWLAGLQFF
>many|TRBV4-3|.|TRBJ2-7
CASSQESGGGAAYEQYF
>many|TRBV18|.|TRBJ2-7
CASSEGDGYEQYF
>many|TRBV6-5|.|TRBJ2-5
CASSYFPGWLETQYF
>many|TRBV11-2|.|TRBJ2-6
CASSLVGIGANVLTF
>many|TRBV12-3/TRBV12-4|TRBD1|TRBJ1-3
CASSLMTGSSGNTIYF